This TCR beta chain was captured by sequencing in a study of cytomegalovirus exposure and HLA in healthy donors. Study-wide context: Inside one of the first data releases sat 80 million to 95 million unique TCRs taken from HLA-typed donors.

This CDR3 contains 14 residues. CDR1 is SGHTA, CDR2 FQGNSA, per germline. Trimming cost V 4 bases and J 5 bases; bases outside gene matches: 7. General study points: Reported findings show TCR beta sequences accurately forecast HLA-A and HLA-B alleles in most subjects.

To note about this clone: The antigen is unknown.

Primers included in the PCR were 60 Vbeta and 13 Jbeta primers. The table came from immunoSEQ multiplex PCR; TCRdb's copy has only in-frame clones and leaves some out. This sample's table reports under 200,000 clones. The chain employs TRBV7-2 and TRBJ1-1; 7 bases are a match to TRBD1. This clonotype was sampled from a woman between 18 and 29 years old in good health and CMV-seropositive. Sequenced: PBMCs. DNA of the CDR3: TGTGCCAGCAGCTCAACAGGGGTTTTGACTGAAGCTTTCTTT. This encodes CASSSTGVLTEAFF.